This T cell receptor (beta chain) comes out of a study of CD8 T cells in ankylosing spondylitis. The study, taken as a whole, reports: It appeared that ankylosing spondylitis blood was characterized by a TCR beta motif of fewer than 10 highly homologous variants.

This clonotype was detected a few times. The target antigen is unknown. TCRdb re-called the 5' RACE reads with MiXCR, one entry per CDR3 protein. The repertoire consists of fewer than 250,000 distinct CDR3 sequences, with under 35% occurring once and the leading ten covering roughly 4.2%. The CDR3 is 16 amino acids. The J segment lost 1 base and the V segment lost 4 bases, leaving 1 base of the junction unmatched. Per germline, CDR1 SGHTA and CDR2 FQGNSA. Sample: blood, either unsorted or a sorted T cell fraction (not recorded which). The TCR originated in a male donor with ankylosing spondylitis or in good health (not recorded which). The rearrangement links TRBV7-2 to TRBJ2-3, with 14 bases identical to TRBD2. In DNA, the CDR3 is TGTGCCAGCAGCTGGGGACTAGCGGGGGGCACAGATACGCAGTATTTT. This encodes CASSWGLAGGTDTQYF.